This is a list of T cell receptor beta chains from one sample in a study of blood T cell repertoires in COVID-19. Repertoires were generated with immunoSEQ multiplex PCR, while TCRdb's copy carries only in-frame clones and drops some. The repertoire holds just over 300,000 clones, roughly 91% seen once, with less than 2% in the top ten. Sequencing was done on a sample of peripheral blood. The receptors stem from a woman aged 25-40 years with COVID-19, enrolled during active disease. CDR3s include the opening cysteine and the closing phenylalanine or tryptophan. The D gene is left open where the match is weak. The size of a clone is reported for some rows only, either as once, few or many, or as a class for expanded clones.

v_call	clone_size	d_call	j_call	cdr3_nt	cdr3_aa
TRBV10-2	once	TRBD1	TRBJ1-3	TGCGCCAGCAGTCCCTACTCAGGGGGCGCTGGAAACACCATATATTTT	CASSPYSGGAGNTIYF
TRBV6-5	NA	TRBD1	TRBJ1-5	TGTGCCAGCAGTCCGGACAGGGGGTGGCAGCCCCAGCATTTT	CASSPDRGWQPQHF
TRBV11-2	once	TRBD2	TRBJ2-1	TGTGCCAGCAGCTCGGGGGGTTTCTCCTACAATGAGCAGTTCTTC	CASSSGGFSYNEQFF
TRBV11-3	NA	TRBD2	TRBJ2-1	TGTGCCAGCAGGTTAGGGACTAGCGGGGCCAATGAGCAGTTCTTC	CASRLGTSGANEQFF
TRBV7-9	NA	TRBD1	TRBJ1-6	TGTGCCAGCAGCTTACTACAGGGGGCCAATTCACCCCTCCACTTT	CASSLLQGANSPLHF
TRBV19	NA	TRBD1	TRBJ2-1	TGTGCCAGTGGGGACAGATACAATGAGCAGTTCTTC	CASGDRYNEQFF
TRBV19	once	NA	TRBJ1-2	TGTGCCAGTAGTATATCGGGGGGTAGCTATGGCTACACCTTC	CASSISGGSYGYTF
TRBV7-2	NA	TRBD2	TRBJ2-3	TGTGCCAGCAGCTTCAGGACTAGCGCTAGCACAGATACGCAGTATTTT	CASSFRTSASTDTQYF
TRBV4-3	NA	NA	TRBJ2-1	TGCGCCAGCAGCCAAGAAGGGTTGAGGGATGAGCAGTTCTTC	CASSQEGLRDEQFF
TRBV5-1	NA	NA	TRBJ1-2	TGCGCCAGCAGCCAACAGATAAACTATGGCTACACCTTC	CASSQQINYGYTF
TRBV6-6	NA	NA	TRBJ1-6	TGTGCCAGCAGTTACTCGGAGGGGAGCAATTCACCCCTCCACTTT	CASSYSEGSNSPLHF
TRBV7-9	NA	NA	TRBJ1-4	TGTGCCAGCAGCACAGGGTTTGAAAAACTGTTTTTT	CASSTGFEKLFF
TRBV7-2	NA	TRBD1	TRBJ1-1	TGTGCCAGCAGCCCCCGGGACAGGGAACGGGGTGAAGCTTTCTTT	CASSPRDRERGEAFF
TRBV5-6	NA	NA	TRBJ1-6	TGTGCCAGCAGCTATACTCTTGGGGCAGGGACTATTAATTCACCCCTCCACTTT	CASSYTLGAGTINSPLHF
TRBV3-1/TRBV3-2	NA	TRBD2	TRBJ2-6	TGTGCCAGCAGCCAAGATTTTGGCGGGGGGGCAACCGGGGCCAACGTCCTGACTTTC	CASSQDFGGGATGANVLTF
TRBV5-1	NA	NA	TRBJ1-5	TGCGCCAGCAGCGTAGACCCACAGGGTAGCAATCAGCCCCAGCATTTT	CASSVDPQGSNQPQHF
TRBV10-3	NA	TRBD1	TRBJ2-5	TGTGCCATCAGTGATGCAGGGGGCCTGGGGACCCAGTACTTC	CAISDAGGLGTQYF
TRBV3-1/TRBV3-2	NA	TRBD1	TRBJ1-4	TGTGCCAGCAGCCGCGGGACAGGGGCAGCTAATGAAAAACTGTTTTTT	CASSRGTGAANEKLFF
TRBV21-1	NA	NA	TRBJ1-2	TGTGCCAGCAGCAAAGGAGATGGCTACACCTTC	CASSKGDGYTF
TRBV6-5	NA	NA	TRBJ2-5	TGTGCCAGCAGTTACTCGACTGCACGCCAAGAGACCCAGTACTTC	CASSYSTARQETQYF
TRBV27	once	NA	TRBJ1-1	TGTGCCAGCTCCACAGGGTCTGAAGCTTTCTTT	CASSTGSEAFF
TRBV29-1	few	NA	TRBJ1-4	TGCGCGCTAGCAGGGGCTAATGAAAAACTGTTTTTT	CALAGANEKLFF
TRBV28	NA	NA	TRBJ2-3	TGTGCCAGCAGTTCCCTACTATGGCCTACGCAGTATTTT	CASSSLLWPTQYF
TRBV30	NA	TRBD1	TRBJ2-5	TGTGCCTGGAGAGGGACAGGGGCCAGAAAGACCCAGTACTTC	CAWRGTGARKTQYF
TRBV11-3	NA	NA	TRBJ1-1	TGTGCCAGCAGCTCCCATCCCACACCGAACACTGAAGCTTTCTTT	CASSSHPTPNTEAFF
TRBV6-6	NA	NA	TRBJ1-2	TGTGCCAGCAGTTACACGAACGACCACAGGGAGGGTGGCTACACCTTC	CASSYTNDHREGGYTF
TRBV5-6	NA	NA	TRBJ1-2	TGTGCCAGCAGCTTAGAACAGGGTTTCTATGGCTACACCTTC	CASSLEQGFYGYTF
TRBV6-2/TRBV6-3	medium-sized	TRBD1	TRBJ2-7	TGTGCCAGCAGTTTTGGGACAGGGTTCGACGAGCAGTACTTC	CASSFGTGFDEQYF
TRBV6-6	once	NA	TRBJ1-5	TGTGCCAGCATGAAACAGGGCAATCAGCCCCAGCATTTT	CASMKQGNQPQHF
TRBV5-6	NA	NA	TRBJ2-5	TGTGCCAGCAGCCCCGGGTTGACCCTTATGTCCCAGTACTTC	CASSPGLTLMSQYF
TRBV2	NA	TRBD1	TRBJ1-6	TGTGCCAGCAGTCGACAGGGAGGTAATTCACCCCTCCACTTT	CASSRQGGNSPLHF
TRBV15	NA	NA	TRBJ2-1	TGTGCCACCAGCAATCGGCCGGGGGATGAGCAGTTCTTC	CATSNRPGDEQFF
TRBV5-1	NA	NA	TRBJ1-1	TGCGCCAGCAGCGCGGGCGGGCGTACTGAAGCTTTCTTT	CASSAGGRTEAFF
TRBV12-3/TRBV12-4	NA	NA	TRBJ1-1	TGTGCCAGCAGTTTAAAGGGGGACACTGAAGCTTTCTTT	CASSLKGDTEAFF
TRBV2	NA	NA	TRBJ2-2	TGTGCTACCGCTTCTACCCCGAACACCGGGGAGCTGTTTTTT	CATASTPNTGELFF
TRBV7-9	NA	NA	TRBJ1-1	TGTGCCAGCAGCTTAGGGGGCGTTAACACTGAAGCTTTCTTT	CASSLGGVNTEAFF
TRBV27	NA	NA	TRBJ2-7	TGTGCCAGCAACCTGGGGCTTCTAACCTACGAGCAGTACTTC	CASNLGLLTYEQYF
TRBV6-2/TRBV6-3	NA	TRBD1	TRBJ1-2	TGTGCCAGCAGTTACTCGTTTACAGGGGCCTATGGCTACACCTTC	CASSYSFTGAYGYTF
TRBV5-1	NA	NA	TRBJ2-2	TGCGCCAGCAGGTTCAGGACCGGGGAGCTGTTTTTT	CASRFRTGELFF
TRBV6-2/TRBV6-3	NA	NA	TRBJ1-2	TGTGCCAGCAGTTACAGCACCTATGGCTACACCTTC	CASSYSTYGYTF
TRBV19	NA	TRBD1	TRBJ2-4	TGTGCCAGTAGTAGCCCCCGGGACAGTAAAAACATTCAGTACTTC	CASSSPRDSKNIQYF
TRBV12-3/TRBV12-4	NA	NA	TRBJ1-1	TGTGCCAGCTCGGTCCCACTCGGTTCGGCTTTCTTT	CASSVPLGSAFF
TRBV18	NA	NA	TRBJ1-3	TGTGCCAGCTCACCCCTTGACAGGACCTCTGGAAACACCATATATTTT	CASSPLDRTSGNTIYF
TRBV30	NA	NA	TRBJ1-2	TGTGCCTGGAGTGTATATCGGCAGGACAGCTATGGCTACACCTTC	CAWSVYRQDSYGYTF
TRBV2	NA	NA	TRBJ2-3	TGTGCCAGCAGTGTAAGGGGGACCACAGATACGCAGTATTTT	CASSVRGTTDTQYF
TRBV7-9	NA	NA	TRBJ1-1	TGTGCCAGCAGCTTGAGCACTGAAGCTTTCTTT	CASSLSTEAFF
TRBV5-1	once	NA	TRBJ2-3	TGCGCCAGCAGCTTGGCCGGGGGGCCCACAGATACGCAGTATTTT	CASSLAGGPTDTQYF
TRBV6-1	once	NA	TRBJ2-2	TGTGCCAGCAGTGAACTGAGGGTCACCGGGGAGCTGTTTTTT	CASSELRVTGELFF
TRBV7-8	NA	NA	TRBJ2-2	TGTGCCAGCAGCAGCACCCGGGACGGGGAGCTGTTTTTT	CASSSTRDGELFF
TRBV29-1	NA	TRBD1	TRBJ1-6	TGCAGCGTCTGGACAGGGGGAGTTTCACCCCTCCACTTT	CSVWTGGVSPLHF
TRBV28	NA	NA	TRBJ1-1	TGTGCCGGCGGACATCACACTGAAGCTTTCTTT	CAGGHHTEAFF
TRBV5-5	NA	TRBD1	TRBJ1-5	TGTGCCAGCAGCTTGATGACAGGGGGAGGCAATCAGCCCCAGCATTTT	CASSLMTGGGNQPQHF
TRBV6-2/TRBV6-3	NA	TRBD1	TRBJ2-7	TGTGCCAGCAGTCGGGACAGGGTGGTCGAGCAGTACTTC	CASSRDRVVEQYF